These 28 T cell receptor beta chains originate from one sample sequenced in a study of neurological immune-mediated disorders. TCRdb reanalysed the 5' RACE reads using MiXCR and keeps one entry per CDR3 protein. In the table there are around 20,000 distinct CDR3 sequences, 25% to 30% of which are singletons. The sample comprised PBMCs. These TCRs come from a man aged 50 to 60 with HTLV-1-associated myelopathy (HAM/TSP).

This clonotype was seen more than once but under ten times. The chain links TRBV20-1 to TRBJ1-2; 8 nucleotides agree with TRBD1. The CDR3 has 13 amino acids. Per the germline V gene, CDR1 is DFQATT and CDR2 is SNEGSKA (reference sequence). With 5 bases clipped from V and 7 bases from J, the junction kept 9 bases outside the gene matches. Written as DNA, the CDR3 is TGCAGTGCTCCCAGGACAGGGTTTGGTGGCTACACCTTC. As protein: CSAPRTGFGGYTF.

This rearrangement joins TRBV10-2 to TRBJ2-7; 7 nucleotides line up with TRBD1. The CDR3 length is 13 residues. CDR1 WSHSY and CDR2 SAAADI come from the germline V gene. Trimming took 7 bases from V and 0 from J; bases not matched to a gene: 3. CDR3 sequence reads: CASTGTDSYEQYF. In nucleotides, the CDR3 is TGCGCCAGCACCGGGACAGACTCCTACGAGCAGTACTTC.

The chain is built from TRBV6-2 or TRBV6-3 and TRBJ2-1, with 10 nucleotides matching TRBD2. V lost 4 bases to trimming and J lost 5 bases; unmatched junction nucleotides: 5. This CDR3 region has 15 residues. Germline loops: CDR1 MNHEY, CDR2 SVGEGT. The CDR3 DNA reads as TGTGCCAGCAGTTCCCACAGCGGGGGGGACAATGAGCAGTTCTTC. Translated, it gives CASSSHSGGDNEQFF.

The rearrangement joins TRBV27 to TRBJ2-1, with D possibly being TRBD1 or TRBD2 (5 bases each). Germline V gives CDR1 MNHEY, CDR2 SMNVEV (reference sequence). CDR3 length: 13 residues. V lost 6 bases, J lost 5 bases, and 11 bases lay in between. The CDR3 nucleotides read TGTGCCAGCAGCGGGGCGGCAGACAATGAGCAGTTCTTC. Translation gives CASSGAADNEQFF.

The chain couples TRBV2 to TRBJ2-3; 7 nucleotides match TRBD1. Germline lookup yields CDR1 SNHLY and CDR2 FYNNEI. With 9 bases clipped from V and 0 bases from J, the junction kept 3 bases outside the gene matches. This CDR3 is 13 amino acids long. CDR3 in DNA: TGTGCCAGTTGGGACAGAAGCACAGATACGCAGTATTTT. Translating gives CASWDRSTDTQYF.

The chain joins TRBV7-8 to TRBJ2-7; 12 nucleotides match TRBD2. V dropped 5 bases and J dropped 3; count of bases not matched to a gene: 5. This CDR3 has 15 residues. Looked up from germline, CDR1 is SGHVS and CDR2 is FQNEAQ. Written as DNA, the CDR3 is TGTGCCAGCAGCCTAAGGACTAGCGGGGACTACGAGCAGTACTTC. It is translated as CASSLRTSGDYEQYF.

The rearrangement uses TRBV5-6 and TRBJ2-2, with TRBD1 as a possible D gene (7 bases). V was cut by 4 bases and J by 6 bases, with 13 bases left in between. This CDR3 contains 14 residues. Per germline, CDR1 SGHDT and CDR2 YYEEEE. The chain's CDR3 is CASSQTGRSGELFF. CDR3 bases: TGTGCCAGCAGCCAGACAGGGAGGTCCGGGGAGCTGTTTTTT.

This clonotype was seen a few times. The J gene is TRBJ2-3, the V gene TRBV7-8, with 8 bases fitting TRBD1. V lost 2 bases to trimming and J lost 3 bases; unmatched junction nucleotides: 7. The V gene's germline CDR1 is SGHVS and CDR2 FQNEAQ. The CDR3 has 16 amino acids. The CDR3 coding sequence is TGTGCCAGCAGCTTATTGGCAGGGGGCCCGACAGATACGCAGTATTTT. Protein product: CASSLLAGGPTDTQYF.

In this sample, this clonotype turned up a few times. The chain links TRBV15 to TRBJ1-2; 7 nucleotides align to TRBD1. The V segment lost 3 bases and the J segment 8 bases; nucleotides outside the gene matches: 9. This CDR3 comprises 14 residues. Germline V gene sequence: CDR1 LNHNV, CDR2 YYDKDF (reference sequence). The CDR3 loop is CATSRLGQLGGYTF. The CDR3 region has the DNA TGTGCCACCAGCAGGTTGGGACAGCTTGGGGGCTACACCTTC.

The CDR3 DNA reads TGTGCCATCAGTGAGACCAGGGGGGGATCGAACACCGGGGAGCTGTTTTTT. Translated: CAISETRGGSNTGELFF. V usage is TRBV10-3 and J usage is TRBJ2-2; D might be TRBD1 or TRBD2, each matching 7 bases. Germline V gene sequence: CDR1 ENHRY, CDR2 SYGVKD. The CDR3 runs to 17 residues. V lost 2 bases and J 0 bases, leaving 13 bases between the germline ends.

There are a few counts of this clonotype. The chain links TRBV6-6 to TRBJ1-5; maybe TRBD1 (6 bases). Looked up from germline, CDR1 is MNHNY and CDR2 is SVGAGI (reference sequence). The length of the CDR3 is 12 residues. The CDR3 reads CQAGASNQPQHF. Written as DNA, the CDR3 is TGTCAGGCGGGGGCGAGCAATCAGCCCCAGCATTTT.

This clonotype was detected only a few times. The rearrangement joins TRBV5-1 to TRBJ2-7; D possibly corresponds to TRBD1 (5 bases). Germline CDR1 and CDR2: SGHRS and YFSETQ. The CDR3 loop spans 15 amino acids. Deletions cut 1 base from V and 3 bases from J, with 14 bases between. CDR3 sequence: CASSLLQVGNYEQYF. In DNA form, the CDR3 reads TGCGCCAGCAGCTTGTTACAGGTCGGTAACTACGAGCAGTACTTC.

This clonotype was observed many times. The V gene is TRBV4-1, the J gene TRBJ1-2; D not resolved. Germline CDR1 MGHRA, CDR2 YSYEKL. This CDR3 region has 16 residues. V was cut by 0 bases and J by 3 bases, with 14 bases left in between. CDR3 coding DNA: TGCGCCAGCAGCCAAGATGGGTCGGGAGCGGACTATGGCTACACCTTC. Protein product: CASSQDGSGADYGYTF.

The rearrangement links TRBV5-1 to TRBJ1-5; D not certain. V lost 0 bases and J lost 0, with 4 bases in between. Germline lookup yields CDR1 SGHRS and CDR2 YFSETQ. The length of the CDR3 is 14 residues. CDR3 in amino acids: CASSLGISNQPQHF. Here the CDR3 DNA reads TGCGCCAGCAGCTTGGGTATTAGCAATCAGCCCCAGCATTTT.

The table lists this clonotype with many counts. CDR3 in DNA: TGTGCCAGCAGTCGACAGCCGAATAGCAATCAGCCCCAGCATTTT. Its protein is CASSRQPNSNQPQHF. The J gene is TRBJ1-5, the V gene TRBV2; D possibly corresponds to TRBD1 (5 bases). Per the germline V gene, CDR1 is SNHLY and CDR2 is FYNNEI. Trimming cost V 5 bases and J 0 bases, with 11 bases left between them. There are 15 residues in the CDR3.

This clonotype was seen repeatedly, ten times or more. The chain employs TRBV12-3 or TRBV12-4 and TRBJ2-1, with a tentative D call TRBD1 (7 bases). V dropped 9 bases and J dropped 8 bases, with 17 bases sitting between them. The CDR3 loop spans 13 amino acids. DNA for the CDR3: TGTGCCAGTAGGAGGGGGCCATTGGATGAGCAGTTCTTC. Encoded protein: CASRRGPLDEQFF.

This clonotype has ten or more counts. In DNA, the CDR3 is TGTGCCAGCACTCGAGACAGGGGGCAATTCGACGAGCAGTACTTC. It encodes CASTRDRGQFDEQYF. The rearrangement joins TRBV6-5 to TRBJ2-7; 10 bases map to TRBD1. The V gene's germline CDR1 is MNHEY and CDR2 SVGAGI. J lost 5 bases, V lost 7 bases, and 11 bases had no gene match. This CDR3 spans 15 amino acids.

This clonotype came up many times. The chain couples TRBV20-1 to TRBJ2-5; no reliable D call. Germline V gene data show CDR1 as DFQATT and CDR2 as SNEGSKA (reference sequence). V lost 1 base to trimming and J lost 5 bases, with 11 bases between them. The CDR3 sequence is 13 residues long. CDR3 amino acids: CSARGTSRETQYF. DNA for the CDR3: TGCAGTGCTAGAGGTACCTCGCGGGAGACCCAGTACTTC.

This clonotype was detected only a few times. This chain links TRBV20-1 with TRBJ2-2; 10 nucleotides agree with TRBD2. V gave up 1 base and J gave up 5 bases; unmatched junction bases: 19. Germline CDR1 reads DFQATT; CDR2 reads SNEGSKA (reference sequence). The CDR3 covers 20 residues. CDR3 coding DNA: TGCAGTGCTAGAGTCTTCGGCTCCAGCGGGGGGGCCAGGGGGACCGGGGAGCTGTTTTTT. Translated: CSARVFGSSGGARGTGELFF.

This clonotype was recorded at least ten times. The limits of the CDR3 on the DNA are not certain, so only TCRdb's listed CDR3 is given. The gene calls are TRBV5-5 and TRBJ1-2. Germline CDR1 reads SGHKS; CDR2 reads YYEKEE (reference sequence). The CDR3 region is 21 residues in length, termini included. CDR3 loop: CASSFYICSARAGTLGYGYTF.

This clonotype was picked up a small number of times. The chain couples TRBV5-1 to TRBJ1-3; 12 positions match TRBD1. Trimming removed 0 bases from V and 4 bases from J; junction bases left unmatched: 8. Per the germline V gene, CDR1 is SGHRS and CDR2 is YFSETQ. This CDR3 contains 18 residues. The CDR3 sequence is CASSLGDRGPLSGNTIYF. CDR3 coding DNA: TGCGCCAGCAGCTTGGGGGACAGGGGGCCATTATCAGGAAACACCATATATTTT.

This clonotype is medium-sized. This sequence joins TRBV11-2 and TRBJ2-7; 8 bases fit TRBD2. CDR1 SGHAT and CDR2 FQNNGV come from the germline V gene. The CDR3 spans 18 residues. Trimming cost V 2 bases and J 0 bases; bases outside gene matches: 12. CDR3 in amino acids: CASSLWASGYLSSYEQYF. The CDR3 DNA is TGTGCCAGCAGCTTATGGGCTAGCGGGTACTTAAGCTCCTACGAGCAGTACTTC. The full variable domain, completed using reference TRBV11-2 and TRBJ2-7, is EAGVAQSPRYKIIEKRQSVAFWCNPISGHATLYWYQQILGQGPKLLIQFQNNGVVDDSQLPKDRFSAERLKGVDSTLKIQPAKLEDSAVYLCASSLWASGYLSSYEQYFGPGTRLTVT.

This chain connects TRBV20-1 to TRBJ1-5, with 9 bases that match TRBD1. CDR3 size: 14 residues. Germline V CDR1 and CDR2: DFQATT, SNEGSKA (reference sequence). The V and J ends lost 6 bases and 4 bases, in that order; junction bases with no gene match: 7. CDR3 sequence reads: CSALAGQGNQPQHF. CDR3 bases: TGCAGTGCCCTCGCCGGACAGGGGAATCAGCCCCAGCATTTT.

DNA of the CDR3: TGTGCCAGCAGTTTCCATAACTATGGCTACACCTTC. It codes for CASSFHNYGYTF. The chain couples TRBV12-3 or TRBV12-4 to TRBJ1-2; D is unclear. V was shortened by 3 bases and J by 1 base, with 3 bases between the two germline ends. The CDR3 totals 12 residues.

The table lists this clonotype with many counts. This sequence joins TRBV7-2 and TRBJ2-3; TRBD1 is a possible D gene (6 bases). CDR3 length: 16 residues. The V and J ends lost 4 bases and 7 bases respectively, with 21 bases between them. Germline CDR1 SGHTA, CDR2 FQGNSA. DNA for the CDR3: TGTGCCAGCAGCTCGCGAAGCGGCAGGGGTCTGAATACGCAGTATTTT. Encoded protein: CASSSRSGRGLNTQYF.

The chain joins TRBV20-1 to TRBJ2-5, with 8 bases fitting TRBD2. The CDR3 loop spans 13 amino acids. The germline V gene encodes CDR1 DFQATT and CDR2 SNEGSKA (reference sequence). In DNA, the CDR3 is TGCAGCGCTCAGACGGGAGGGCAAGAGACCCAGTACTTC. It specifies CSAQTGGQETQYF.

V is TRBV20-1 and J is TRBJ2-1, with 10 bases fitting TRBD2. This CDR3 contains 15 residues. V lost 0 bases to trimming and J lost 8 bases; unmatched junction nucleotides: 7. Germline V gene sequence: CDR1 DFQATT, CDR2 SNEGSKA (reference sequence). The CDR3 is CSARDVLAGRYEQFF. CDR3 sequence (DNA): TGCAGTGCTAGAGATGTACTAGCGGGACGGTATGAGCAGTTCTTC.

This clonotype has a handful of counts. The chain uses TRBV7-2 and TRBJ2-7, with D possibly matching TRBD2 (5 bases). The CDR3 length is 14 residues. Germline CDR1 is SGHTA and CDR2 is FQGNSA. The V end lost 0 bases, the J end lost 0 bases, and 6 bases lay between the germline ends. CDR3 amino acids: CASSLAGSSYEQYF. CDR3 nucleotide sequence: TGTGCCAGCAGCTTAGCGGGGAGCTCCTACGAGCAGTACTTC.